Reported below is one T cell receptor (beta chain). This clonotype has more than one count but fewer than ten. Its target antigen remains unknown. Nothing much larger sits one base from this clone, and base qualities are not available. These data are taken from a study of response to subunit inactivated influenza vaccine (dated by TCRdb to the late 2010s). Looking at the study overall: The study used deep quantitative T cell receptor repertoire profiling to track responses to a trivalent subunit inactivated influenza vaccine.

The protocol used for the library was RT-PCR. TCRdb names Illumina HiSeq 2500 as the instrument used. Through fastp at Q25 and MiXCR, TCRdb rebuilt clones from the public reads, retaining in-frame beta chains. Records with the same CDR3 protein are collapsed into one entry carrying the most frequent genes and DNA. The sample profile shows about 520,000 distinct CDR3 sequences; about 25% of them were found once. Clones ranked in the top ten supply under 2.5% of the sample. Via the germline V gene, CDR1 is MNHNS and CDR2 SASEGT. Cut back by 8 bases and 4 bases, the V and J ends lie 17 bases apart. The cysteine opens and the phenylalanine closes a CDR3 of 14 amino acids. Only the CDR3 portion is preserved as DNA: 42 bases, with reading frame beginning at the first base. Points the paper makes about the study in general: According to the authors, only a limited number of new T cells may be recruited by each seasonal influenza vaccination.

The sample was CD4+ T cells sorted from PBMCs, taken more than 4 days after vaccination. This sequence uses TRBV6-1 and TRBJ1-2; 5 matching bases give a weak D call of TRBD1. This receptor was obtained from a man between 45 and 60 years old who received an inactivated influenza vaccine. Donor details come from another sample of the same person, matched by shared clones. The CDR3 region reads CASGIGAGRYGYTF. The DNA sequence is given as TGTGCCAGCGGTATAGGGGCTGGGCGCTATGGCTACACCTTC.